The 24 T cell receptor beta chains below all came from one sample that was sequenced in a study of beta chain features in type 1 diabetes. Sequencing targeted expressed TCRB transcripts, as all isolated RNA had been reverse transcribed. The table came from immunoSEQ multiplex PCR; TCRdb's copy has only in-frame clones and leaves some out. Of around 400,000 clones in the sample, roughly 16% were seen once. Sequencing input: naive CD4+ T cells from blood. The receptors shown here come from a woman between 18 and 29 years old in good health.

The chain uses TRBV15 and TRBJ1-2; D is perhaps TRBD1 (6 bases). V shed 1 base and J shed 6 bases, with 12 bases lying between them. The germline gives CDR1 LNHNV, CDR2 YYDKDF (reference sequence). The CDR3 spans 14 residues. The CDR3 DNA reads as TGTGCCACCAGCAGAGGACAGGCTGATAATGGCTACACCTTC. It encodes CATSRGQADNGYTF.

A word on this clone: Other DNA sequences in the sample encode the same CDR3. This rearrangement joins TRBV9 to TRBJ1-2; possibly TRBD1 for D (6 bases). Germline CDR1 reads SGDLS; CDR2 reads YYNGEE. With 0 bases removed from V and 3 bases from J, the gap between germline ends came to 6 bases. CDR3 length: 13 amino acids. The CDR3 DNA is TGTGCCAGCAGCGTAGGGACAGACTATGGCTACACCTTC. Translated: CASSVGTDYGYTF.

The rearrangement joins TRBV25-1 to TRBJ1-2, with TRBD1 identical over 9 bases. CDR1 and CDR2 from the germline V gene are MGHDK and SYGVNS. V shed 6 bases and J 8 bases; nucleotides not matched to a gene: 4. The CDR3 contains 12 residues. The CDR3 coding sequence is TGTGCCAGCAGACAGGGGGCTGGGGGCTACACCTTC. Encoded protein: CASRQGAGGYTF.

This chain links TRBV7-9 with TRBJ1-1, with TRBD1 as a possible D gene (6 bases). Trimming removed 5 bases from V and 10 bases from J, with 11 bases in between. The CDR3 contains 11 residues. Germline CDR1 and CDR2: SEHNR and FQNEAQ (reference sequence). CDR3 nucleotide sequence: TGTGCCAGCAGCCCAGGGGTTGGAGCTTTCTTT. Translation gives CASSPGVGAFF.

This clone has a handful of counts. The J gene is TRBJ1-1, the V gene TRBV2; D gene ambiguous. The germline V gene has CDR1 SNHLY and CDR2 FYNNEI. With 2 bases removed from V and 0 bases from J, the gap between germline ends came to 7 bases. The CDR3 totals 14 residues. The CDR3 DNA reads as TGTGCCAGCAGTGAACACAGACTGAACACTGAAGCTTTCTTT. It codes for CASSEHRLNTEAFF.

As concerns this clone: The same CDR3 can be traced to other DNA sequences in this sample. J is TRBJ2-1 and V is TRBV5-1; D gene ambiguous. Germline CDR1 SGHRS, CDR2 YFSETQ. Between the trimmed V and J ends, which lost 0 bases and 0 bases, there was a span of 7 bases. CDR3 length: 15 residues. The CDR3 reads CASSLAAGSYNEQFF. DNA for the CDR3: TGCGCCAGCAGCTTGGCCGCAGGCTCCTACAATGAGCAGTTCTTC.

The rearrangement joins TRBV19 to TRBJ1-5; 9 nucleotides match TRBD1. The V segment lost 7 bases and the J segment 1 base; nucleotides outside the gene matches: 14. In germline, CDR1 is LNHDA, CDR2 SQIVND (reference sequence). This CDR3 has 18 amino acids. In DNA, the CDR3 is TGTGCCAGTACCCCCCTGGGACAGGGCCTACGCAGCAATCAGCCCCAGCATTTT. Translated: CASTPLGQGLRSNQPQHF.

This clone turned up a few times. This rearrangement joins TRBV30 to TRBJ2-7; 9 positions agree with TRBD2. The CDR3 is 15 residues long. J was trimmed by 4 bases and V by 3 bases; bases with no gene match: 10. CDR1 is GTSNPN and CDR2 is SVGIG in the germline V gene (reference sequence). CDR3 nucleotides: TGTGCCTGGAGACGGGCGGGAGGGCCCGGGTACGAGCAGTACTTC. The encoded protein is CAWRRAGGPGYEQYF. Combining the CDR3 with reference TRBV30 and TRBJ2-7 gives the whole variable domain SQTIHQWPATLVQPVGSPLSLECTVEGTSNPNLYWYRQAAGRGLQLLFYSVGIGQISSEVPQNLSASRPQDRQFILSSKKLLLSDSGFYLCAWRRAGGPGYEQYFGPGTRLTVT.

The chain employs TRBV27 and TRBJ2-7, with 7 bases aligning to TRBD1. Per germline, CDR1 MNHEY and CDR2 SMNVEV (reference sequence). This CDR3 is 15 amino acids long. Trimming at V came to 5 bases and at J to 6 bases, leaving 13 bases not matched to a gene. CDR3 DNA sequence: TGTGCCAGCAGTCCCTCCGGGACAGCTCTGGTCGAGCAGTACTTC. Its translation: CASSPSGTALVEQYF.

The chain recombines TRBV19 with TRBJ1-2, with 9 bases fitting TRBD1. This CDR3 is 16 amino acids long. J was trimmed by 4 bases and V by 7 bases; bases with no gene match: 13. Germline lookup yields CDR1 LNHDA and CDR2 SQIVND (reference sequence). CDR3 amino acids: CASNPSFGDRAYGYTF. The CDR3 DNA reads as TGTGCCAGTAACCCCTCTTTTGGGGACAGGGCCTATGGCTACACCTTC.

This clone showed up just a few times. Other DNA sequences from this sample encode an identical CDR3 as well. CDR3 protein: CASSLQGARGYTF. The CDR3 DNA follows: TGTGCCAGCAGTCTCCAGGGGGCGAGGGGCTACACCTTC. The chain carries TRBV28 and TRBJ1-2, with TRBD1 matching over 8 bases. The CDR3 loop spans 13 amino acids. Germline-derived CDR1 and CDR2 are MDHEN and SYDVKM. Trimming at V came to 5 bases and at J to 8 bases, leaving 7 bases not matched to a gene.

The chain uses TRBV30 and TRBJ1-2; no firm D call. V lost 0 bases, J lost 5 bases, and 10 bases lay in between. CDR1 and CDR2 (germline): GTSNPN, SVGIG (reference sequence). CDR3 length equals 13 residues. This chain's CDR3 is CAWSVLAGYGYTF. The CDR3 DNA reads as TGTGCCTGGAGTGTACTCGCGGGATATGGCTACACCTTC. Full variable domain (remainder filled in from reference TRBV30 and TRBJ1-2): SQTIHQWPATLVQPVGSPLSLECTVEGTSNPNLYWYRQAAGRGLQLLFYSVGIGQISSEVPQNLSASRPQDRQFILSSKKLLLSDSGFYLCAWSVLAGYGYTFGSGTRLTVV.

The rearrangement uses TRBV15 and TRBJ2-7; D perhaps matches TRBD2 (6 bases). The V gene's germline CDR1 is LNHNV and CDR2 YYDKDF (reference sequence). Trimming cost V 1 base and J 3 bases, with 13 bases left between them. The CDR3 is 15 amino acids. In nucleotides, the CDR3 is TGTGCCACCAGCAGAGCGGGGGACGGACTCTACGAGCAGTACTTC. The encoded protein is CATSRAGDGLYEQYF.

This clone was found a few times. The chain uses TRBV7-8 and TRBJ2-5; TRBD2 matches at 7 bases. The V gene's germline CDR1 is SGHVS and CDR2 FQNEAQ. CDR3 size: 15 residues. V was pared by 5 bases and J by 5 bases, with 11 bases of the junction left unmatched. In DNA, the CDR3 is TGTGCCAGCAGCCAAAGGCTAGCGGCGGGGGAGACCCAGTACTTC. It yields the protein CASSQRLAAGETQYF.

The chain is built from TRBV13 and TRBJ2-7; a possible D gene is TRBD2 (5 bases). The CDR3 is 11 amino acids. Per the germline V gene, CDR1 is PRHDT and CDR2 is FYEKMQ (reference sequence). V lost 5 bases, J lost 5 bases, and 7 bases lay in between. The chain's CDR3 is CASSRTHEQYF. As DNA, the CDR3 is TGTGCCAGCAGCCGGACTCACGAGCAGTACTTC.

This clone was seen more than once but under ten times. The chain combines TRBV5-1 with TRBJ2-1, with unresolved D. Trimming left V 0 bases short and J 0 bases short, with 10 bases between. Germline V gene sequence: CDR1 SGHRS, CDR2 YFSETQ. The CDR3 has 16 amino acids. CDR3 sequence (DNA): TGCGCCAGCAGCTTGGGCCCAGCAGGCTCCTACAATGAGCAGTTCTTC. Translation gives CASSLGPAGSYNEQFF.

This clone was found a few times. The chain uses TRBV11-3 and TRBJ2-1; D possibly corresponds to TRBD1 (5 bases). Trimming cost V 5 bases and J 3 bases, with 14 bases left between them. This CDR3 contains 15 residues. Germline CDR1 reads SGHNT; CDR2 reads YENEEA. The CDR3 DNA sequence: TGTGCCAGCAGCGCCCGACAGCGAGTCTACAATGAGCAGTTCTTC. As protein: CASSARQRVYNEQFF. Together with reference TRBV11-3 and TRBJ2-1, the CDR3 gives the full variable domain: EAGVVQSPRYKIIEKKQPVAFWCNPISGHNTLYWYLQNLGQGPELLIRYENEEAVDDSQLPKDRFSAERLKGVDSTLKIQPAELGDSAVYLCASSARQRVYNEQFFGPGTRLTVL.

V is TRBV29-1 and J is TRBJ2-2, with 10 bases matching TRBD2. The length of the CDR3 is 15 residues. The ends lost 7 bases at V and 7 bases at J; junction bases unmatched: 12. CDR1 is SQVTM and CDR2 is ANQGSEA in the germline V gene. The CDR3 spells CSAGGLAFPSGELFF. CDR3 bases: TGCAGCGCCGGGGGACTAGCGTTCCCGAGCGGGGAGCTGTTTTTT.

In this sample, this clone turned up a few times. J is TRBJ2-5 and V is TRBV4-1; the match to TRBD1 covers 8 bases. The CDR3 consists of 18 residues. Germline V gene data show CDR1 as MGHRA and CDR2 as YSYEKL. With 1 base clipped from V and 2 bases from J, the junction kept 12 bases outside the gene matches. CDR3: CASSQVLRDRMLQETQYF. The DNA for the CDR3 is TGCGCCAGCAGCCAAGTTCTTCGGGACAGGATGCTTCAAGAGACCCAGTACTTC.

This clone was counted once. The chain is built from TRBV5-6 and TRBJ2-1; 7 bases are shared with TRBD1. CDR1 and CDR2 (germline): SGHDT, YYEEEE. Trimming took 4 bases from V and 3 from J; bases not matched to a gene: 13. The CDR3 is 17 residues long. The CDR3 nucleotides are TGTGCCAGCAGCCATACCACGACAGGGAGAGGCTACAATGAGCAGTTCTTC. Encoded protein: CASSHTTTGRGYNEQFF.

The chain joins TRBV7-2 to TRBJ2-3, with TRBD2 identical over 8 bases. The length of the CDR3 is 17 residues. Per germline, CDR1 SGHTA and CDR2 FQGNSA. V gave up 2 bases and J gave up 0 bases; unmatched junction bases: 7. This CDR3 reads CASSLLVREGSTDTQYF. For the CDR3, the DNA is TGTGCCAGCAGCTTACTGGTCCGGGAGGGCAGCACAGATACGCAGTATTTT.

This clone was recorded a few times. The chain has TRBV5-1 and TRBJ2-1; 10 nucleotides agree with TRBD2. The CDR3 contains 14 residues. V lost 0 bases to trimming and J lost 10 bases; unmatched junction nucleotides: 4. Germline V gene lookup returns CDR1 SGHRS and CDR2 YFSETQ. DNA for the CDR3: TGCGCCAGCAGCTTGGCTAGCGGGAGACGCGAGCAGTTCTTC. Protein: CASSLASGRREQFF.

In nucleotides, the CDR3 is TGCAGCGTTGCCGGACTAGCGGACAATGAGCAGTTCTTC. Encoded protein: CSVAGLADNEQFF. The rearrangement joins TRBV29-1 to TRBJ2-1, with TRBD2 identical over 10 bases. V shed 4 bases, J shed 5 bases, and the junction held 2 bases outside the gene matches. The CDR3 has 13 residues. The germline gives CDR1 SQVTM, CDR2 ANQGSEA.

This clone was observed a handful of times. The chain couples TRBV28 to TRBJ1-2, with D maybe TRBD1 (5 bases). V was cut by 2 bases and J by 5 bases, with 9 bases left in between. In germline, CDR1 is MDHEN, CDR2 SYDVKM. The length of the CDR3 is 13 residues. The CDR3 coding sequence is TGTGCCAGCAGTTTAAAGGGGTTTTATGGCTACACCTTC. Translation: CASSLKGFYGYTF.